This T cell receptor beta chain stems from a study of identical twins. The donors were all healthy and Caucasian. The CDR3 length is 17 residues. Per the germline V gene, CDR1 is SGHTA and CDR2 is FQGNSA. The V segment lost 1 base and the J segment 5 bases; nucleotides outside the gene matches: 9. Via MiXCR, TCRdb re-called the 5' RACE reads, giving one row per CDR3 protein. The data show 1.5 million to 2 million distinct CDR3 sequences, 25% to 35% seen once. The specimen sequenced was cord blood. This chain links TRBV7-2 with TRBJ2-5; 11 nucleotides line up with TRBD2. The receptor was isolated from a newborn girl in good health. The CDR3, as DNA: TGTGCCAGCAGCTTAGGACTTAGCGGGGGGGGAATGGAGACCCAGTACTTC. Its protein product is CASSLGLSGGGMETQYF.